This T cell receptor beta chain was recovered during a study of T cells in Graves' hyperthyroidism and ophthalmopathy. RNA transcripts served as the template for amplifying TCR beta CDR3 regions. HTBI primers were used for first-round RT-PCR of the TCR CDR3. TCRdb redid the calling of the multiplex PCR reads with MiXCR, one entry per CDR3 protein. Among more than 500,000 distinct CDR3 sequences listed, 14% were seen once. V lost 6 bases, J lost 7 bases, and 12 bases lay in between. Germline values: CDR1 SQVTM, CDR2 ANQGSEA. CDR3 size: 11 residues. The chain uses TRBV29-1 and TRBJ1-2; D gene ambiguous. This receptor was taken from a woman in her forties with Graves' hyperthyroidism. The sequenced sample was blood. CDR3 in amino acids: CSVLVLGGYTF. In nucleotides, the CDR3 is TGCAGCGTGTTGGTACTCGGTGGCTACACCTTC.